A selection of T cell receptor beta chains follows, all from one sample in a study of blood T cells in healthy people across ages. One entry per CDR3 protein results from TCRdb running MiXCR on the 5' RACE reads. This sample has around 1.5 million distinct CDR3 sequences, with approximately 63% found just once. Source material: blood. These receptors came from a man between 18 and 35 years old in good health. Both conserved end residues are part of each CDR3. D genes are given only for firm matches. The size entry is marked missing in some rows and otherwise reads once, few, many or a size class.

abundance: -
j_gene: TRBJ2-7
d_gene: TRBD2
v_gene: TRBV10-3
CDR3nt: TGTGCCATCAGTGGGGGAGGGAACAGATACTACGAGCAGTACTTC
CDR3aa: CAISGGGNRYYEQYF

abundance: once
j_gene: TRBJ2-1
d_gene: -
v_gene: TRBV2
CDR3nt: TGTGCCAGCATAGAGTACCAAGAGACCCAGTTCTTC
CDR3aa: CASIEYQETQFF

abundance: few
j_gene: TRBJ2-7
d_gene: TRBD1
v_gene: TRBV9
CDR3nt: TGTGCCAGCAGCGTGGGACAGGGTTTCGACGAGCAGTACTTC
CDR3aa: CASSVGQGFDEQYF

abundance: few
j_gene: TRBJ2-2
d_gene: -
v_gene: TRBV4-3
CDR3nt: TGCGCCAGCAGCCAAGAACTGGAGGGGACCGGGGAGCTGTTTTTT
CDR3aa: CASSQELEGTGELFF

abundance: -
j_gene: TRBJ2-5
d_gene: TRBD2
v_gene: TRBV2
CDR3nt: TGTGCCCTCGGGGGGAAGGATTTCCAAGAGACCCAGTACTTC
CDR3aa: CALGGKDFQETQYF

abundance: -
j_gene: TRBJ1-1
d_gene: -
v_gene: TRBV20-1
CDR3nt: TGCAGTGCTAGAGCCCTCACAGGGCCGGAGGGAGCTTTCTTT
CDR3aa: CSARALTGPEGAFF

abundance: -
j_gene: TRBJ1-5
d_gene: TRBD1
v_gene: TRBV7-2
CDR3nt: TGTGCCAGCAGCGCAAGCACAGGGGGCTTCAATCAGCCCCAGCATTTT
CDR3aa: CASSASTGGFNQPQHF

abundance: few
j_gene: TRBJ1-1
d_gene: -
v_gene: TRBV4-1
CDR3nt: TGCGCCAGCAGCAGCCTTGGCACTGAAGCTTTCTTT
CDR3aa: CASSSLGTEAFF

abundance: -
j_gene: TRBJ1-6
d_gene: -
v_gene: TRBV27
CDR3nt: TGTGCCAGCAGTTTATTGGGCAGGGTGGAATCACCCCTCCACTTT
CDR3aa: CASSLLGRVESPLHF

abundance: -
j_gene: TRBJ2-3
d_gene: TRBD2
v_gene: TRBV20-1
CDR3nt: TGCAGTGCTACCCAGCGGGGGACCTCAGATACGCAGTATTTT
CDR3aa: CSATQRGTSDTQYF

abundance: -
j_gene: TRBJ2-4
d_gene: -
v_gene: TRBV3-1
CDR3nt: TGTGCCAGCAGCCAACGGGGGTTACCTAGTAGGGGGACCAAAAACATTCAGTACTTC
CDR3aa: CASSQRGLPSRGTKNIQYF

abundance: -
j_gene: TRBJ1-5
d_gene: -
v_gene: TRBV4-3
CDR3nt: TGCGCCAGCAGCCAAGATGGTACACGGACCCGGCCCCAGCATTTT
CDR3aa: CASSQDGTRTRPQHF

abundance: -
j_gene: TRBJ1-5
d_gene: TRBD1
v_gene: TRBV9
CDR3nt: TGTGCCAGCAGCGCCCAGGGGGATCAGCCCCAGCATTTT
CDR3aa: CASSAQGDQPQHF

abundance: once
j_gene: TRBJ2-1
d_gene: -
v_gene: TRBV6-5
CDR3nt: TGTGCCAGCAGGATGGGAACCTACAATGAGCAGTTCTTC
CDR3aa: CASRMGTYNEQFF

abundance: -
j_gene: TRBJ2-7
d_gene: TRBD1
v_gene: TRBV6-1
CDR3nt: TGTGCCAGCAGTGAAAGGGGGCTAGGTTTAAACGAGCAGTACTTC
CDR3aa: CASSERGLGLNEQYF

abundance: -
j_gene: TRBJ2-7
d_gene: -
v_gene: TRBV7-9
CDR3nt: TGTGCCAGCAGCTTAGCCCCTTTGGAGCAGTACTTC
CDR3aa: CASSLAPLEQYF

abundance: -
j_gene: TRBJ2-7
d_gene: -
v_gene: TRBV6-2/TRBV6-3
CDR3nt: TGTGCCAGCAGGGCGACTACGGGCGAGCAGTACTTC
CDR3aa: CASRATTGEQYF

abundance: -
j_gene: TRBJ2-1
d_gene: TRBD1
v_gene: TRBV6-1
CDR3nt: TGTGGGGCCGGGACAGGGGACAACAATGAGCAGTTCTTC
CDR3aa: CGAGTGDNNEQFF

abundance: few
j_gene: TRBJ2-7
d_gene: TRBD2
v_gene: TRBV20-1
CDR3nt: TGCAGTGCTAGTGGGGGGGATTTTAAGTACGAGCAGTACTTC
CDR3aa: CSASGGDFKYEQYF

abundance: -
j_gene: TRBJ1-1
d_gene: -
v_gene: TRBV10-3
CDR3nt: TGTGCCATCAGTGAACTTAAGGCCCCGAACACTGAAGCTTTCTTT
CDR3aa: CAISELKAPNTEAFF

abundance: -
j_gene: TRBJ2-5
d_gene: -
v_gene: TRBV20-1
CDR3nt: TGCAGTGCTAGAGATGACCCCTATCAGTACCAAGAGACCCAGTACTTC
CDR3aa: CSARDDPYQYQETQYF

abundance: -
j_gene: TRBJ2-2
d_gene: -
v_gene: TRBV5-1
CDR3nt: TGCGCCAGCAGCGCTTCATATCCGGGGGCTCGAGCGAACACCGGGGAGCTGTTTTTT
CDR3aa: CASSASYPGARANTGELFF

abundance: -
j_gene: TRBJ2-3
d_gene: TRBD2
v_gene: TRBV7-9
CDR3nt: TGTGCCAGCAGCTTCCCTAGCGGACACACAGATACGCAGTATTTT
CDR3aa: CASSFPSGHTDTQYF

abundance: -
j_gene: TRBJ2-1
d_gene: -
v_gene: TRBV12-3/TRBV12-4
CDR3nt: TGTGCCAGCAAACAGGGAAACTATGAGCAGTTCTTC
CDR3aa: CASKQGNYEQFF

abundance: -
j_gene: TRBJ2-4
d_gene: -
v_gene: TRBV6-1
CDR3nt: TGTGCCAGCAGATCAAACCCGAGCCTAGCCAAAAACATTCAGTACTTC
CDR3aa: CASRSNPSLAKNIQYF

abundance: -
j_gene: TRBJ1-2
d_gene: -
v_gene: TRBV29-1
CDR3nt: TGCAGCGTCGGCCTGATTGCTGGTTATGGCTACACCTTC
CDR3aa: CSVGLIAGYGYTF

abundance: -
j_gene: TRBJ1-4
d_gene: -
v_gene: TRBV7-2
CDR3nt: TGTGCCAGCAGCCCCGGGCATTACGAAAAACTGTTTTTT
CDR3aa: CASSPGHYEKLFF

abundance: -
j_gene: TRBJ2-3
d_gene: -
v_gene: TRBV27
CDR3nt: TGTGCCAGCAGTCCTCCCTATAGCACAGATACGCAGTATTTT
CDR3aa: CASSPPYSTDTQYF

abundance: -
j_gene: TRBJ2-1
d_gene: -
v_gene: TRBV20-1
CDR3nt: TGCAGTGCTAGAGATCTAACGGTTACCTACAATGGGCAGTTCTTC
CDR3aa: CSARDLTVTYNGQFF

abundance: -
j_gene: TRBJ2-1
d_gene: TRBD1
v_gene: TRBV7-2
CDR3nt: TGTGCCAGCAGCTTAAGGTCACAGGGGTTTCGCAATGAGCAGTTCTTC
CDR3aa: CASSLRSQGFRNEQFF

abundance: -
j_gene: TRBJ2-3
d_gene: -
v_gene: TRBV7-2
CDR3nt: TGTGCCAACAGCACTGCGGGCGGACCGGGTACAGATACGCAGTATTTT
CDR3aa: CANSTAGGPGTDTQYF

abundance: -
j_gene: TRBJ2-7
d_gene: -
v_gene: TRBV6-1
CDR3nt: TGTGCCAGCCTTGGGCAGGTGGGTTACGAGCAGTACTTC
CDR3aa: CASLGQVGYEQYF

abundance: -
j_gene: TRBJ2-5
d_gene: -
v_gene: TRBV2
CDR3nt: TGTGCCGGCAGCGCTTTGACGACCCAAGAGACCCAGTACTTC
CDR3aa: CAGSALTTQETQYF

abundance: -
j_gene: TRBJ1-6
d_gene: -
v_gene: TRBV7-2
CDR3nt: TGTGCCAGCAGCTCCACGGACACGAATTCACCCCTCCACTTT
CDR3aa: CASSSTDTNSPLHF

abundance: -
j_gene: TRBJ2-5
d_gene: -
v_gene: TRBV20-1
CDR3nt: TGCAGTGCCAGAGACCGGGGGTACCAAGAGACCCAGTACTTC
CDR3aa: CSARDRGYQETQYF

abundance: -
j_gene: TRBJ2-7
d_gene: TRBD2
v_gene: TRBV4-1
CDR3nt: TGCGCCAGCAGCCAAGCAAGGTTAGCGGGCGAGCAGTACTTC
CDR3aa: CASSQARLAGEQYF

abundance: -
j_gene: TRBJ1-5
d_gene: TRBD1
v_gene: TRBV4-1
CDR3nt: TGCGCCAGCAGCCAAGTTTGGCAGGGGGGTCAGCCCCAGCATTTT
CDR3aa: CASSQVWQGGQPQHF

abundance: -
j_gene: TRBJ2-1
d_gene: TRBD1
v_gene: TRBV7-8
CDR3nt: TGTGCCAGCAGCTTATCGACAGGGGTGTCCTACAATGAGCAGTTCTTC
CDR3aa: CASSLSTGVSYNEQFF

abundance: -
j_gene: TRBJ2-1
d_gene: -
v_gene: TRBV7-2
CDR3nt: TGTGCCAGCAGCTTAGGGCAGGTAATTCGGAATGAGCAGTTCTTC
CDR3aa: CASSLGQVIRNEQFF

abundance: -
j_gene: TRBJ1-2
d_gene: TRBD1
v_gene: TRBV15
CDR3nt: TGTGCCACCAGTCAACCGGGACAGGGGGCAAAGTATGGCTACACCTTC
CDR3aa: CATSQPGQGAKYGYTF

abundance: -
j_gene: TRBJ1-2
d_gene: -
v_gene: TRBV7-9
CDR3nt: TGTGCCAGCAGCTCCGGCGACATAAACTATGGCTACACCTTC
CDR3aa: CASSSGDINYGYTF

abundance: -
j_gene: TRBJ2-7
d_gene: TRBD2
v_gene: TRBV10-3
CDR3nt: TGTGCCATCAGTGGTCGAAGCGGGGGCTACGAGCAGTACTTC
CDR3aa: CAISGRSGGYEQYF

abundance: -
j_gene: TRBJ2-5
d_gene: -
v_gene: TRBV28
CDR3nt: TGTGCCAGCAGAGCCCCAGGTATCCAGGAGACCCAGTACTTC
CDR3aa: CASRAPGIQETQYF

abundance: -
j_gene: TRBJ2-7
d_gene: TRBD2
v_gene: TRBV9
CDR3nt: TGTGCCAGCAGCATCAGGGGGACTAGCGCCTACGAGCAGTACTTC
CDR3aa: CASSIRGTSAYEQYF

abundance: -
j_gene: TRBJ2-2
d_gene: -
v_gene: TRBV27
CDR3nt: TGTGCCAGCAGTTTATTGAATACTTTGAACACCGGGGAGCTGTTTTTT
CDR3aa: CASSLLNTLNTGELFF

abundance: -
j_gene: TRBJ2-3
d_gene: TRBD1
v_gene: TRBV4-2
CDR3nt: TGTGCCAGCAGCCAAGACGGACAGGGGATGACAGATACGCAGTATTTT
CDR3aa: CASSQDGQGMTDTQYF

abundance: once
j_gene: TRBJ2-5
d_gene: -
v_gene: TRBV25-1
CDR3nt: TGTGCCAGCGGTAGTATGGCGGGCAAAGAGACCCAGTACTTC
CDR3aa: CASGSMAGKETQYF

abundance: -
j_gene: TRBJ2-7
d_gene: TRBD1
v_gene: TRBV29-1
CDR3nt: TGCAGCGTTGAAGGGACAGGGAGTGACGAGCAGTACTTC
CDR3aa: CSVEGTGSDEQYF

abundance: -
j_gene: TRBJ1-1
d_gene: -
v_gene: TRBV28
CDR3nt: TGTGCCAGCAGTTTGTCACAGGGAACGAACACTGAAGCTTTCTTT
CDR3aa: CASSLSQGTNTEAFF

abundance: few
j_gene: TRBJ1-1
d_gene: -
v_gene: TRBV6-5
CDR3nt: TGTGCCAGCAGTTACTCGAGCAGGGGGAACACTGAAGCTTTCTTT
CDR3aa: CASSYSSRGNTEAFF

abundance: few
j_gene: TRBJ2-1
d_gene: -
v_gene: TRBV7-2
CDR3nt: TGTGCCAGCAGCTTAGATGGGGCAGAGCAGTTCTTC
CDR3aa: CASSLDGAEQFF

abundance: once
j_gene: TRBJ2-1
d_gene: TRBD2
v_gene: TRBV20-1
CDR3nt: TGCAGTGCTAGCCTCAATGCGGGGGGCTCCTACAATGAGCAGTTCTTC
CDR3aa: CSASLNAGGSYNEQFF

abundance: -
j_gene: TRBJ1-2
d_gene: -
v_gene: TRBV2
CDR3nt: TGTGCCAGCAGTGAAAAGGGGGGCAGAGGCTACACCTTC
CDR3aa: CASSEKGGRGYTF